The 2 T cell receptor beta chains in this list originate from one sample, sequenced in a study of beta chain features in type 1 diabetes. As every portion of the isolated RNA was reverse transcribed, the sequencing read expressed TCRB transcripts. Produced via immunoSEQ multiplex PCR; TCRdb's table is partial and in-frame only. This sample has just over 600,000 clones, with 15% found just once. Sequenced input: naive CD4+ T cells from blood. The receptors originated from a man aged 18 to 29 in good health.

The chain carries TRBV10-3 and TRBJ2-3; D perhaps matches TRBD2 (6 bases). The CDR3 loop spans 15 amino acids. The germline V gene encodes CDR1 ENHRY and CDR2 SYGVKD. V lost 7 bases to trimming and J lost 3 bases, with 17 bases between them. In DNA form, the CDR3 reads TGTGCCATCACAGCCCGGGAGAAAGGTACAGATACGCAGTATTTT. It yields the protein CAITAREKGTDTQYF.

There are a few counts of this clone. An end of the junction does not agree with germline; a read error may underlie this. This chain links TRBV9 with TRBJ2-7; 10 bases line up with TRBD1. The CDR3 extends over 15 amino acids. Per the germline V gene, CDR1 is SGDLS and CDR2 is YYNGEE. CDR3 DNA sequence: TGTGCCAGCACCGTAGGGGGGACAGGGGACTACGAGCAGTACTTC. The encoded protein is CASTVGGTGDYEQYF.